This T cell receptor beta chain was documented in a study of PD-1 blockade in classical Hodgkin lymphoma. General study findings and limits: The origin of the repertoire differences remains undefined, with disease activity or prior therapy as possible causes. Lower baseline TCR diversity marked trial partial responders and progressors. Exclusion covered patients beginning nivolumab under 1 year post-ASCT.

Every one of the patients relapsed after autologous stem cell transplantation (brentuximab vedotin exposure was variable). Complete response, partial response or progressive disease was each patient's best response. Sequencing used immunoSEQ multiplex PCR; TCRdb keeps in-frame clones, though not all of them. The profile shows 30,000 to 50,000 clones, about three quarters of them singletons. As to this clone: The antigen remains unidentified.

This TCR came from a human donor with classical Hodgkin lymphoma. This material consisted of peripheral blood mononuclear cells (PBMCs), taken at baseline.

Here the CDR3 DNA reads TGTGCCAGCTCACCACGGGGTCTAAGGTCGAACACTGAAGCTTTCTTT. It encodes CASSPRGLRSNTEAFF. The chain couples TRBV18 to TRBJ1-1; D gene uncertain. The germline V gene encodes CDR1 KGHSH and CDR2 LQKENI. V was pared by 1 base and J by 1 base, with 13 bases between. The CDR3 runs to 16 residues.